This T cell receptor (beta chain) was found in a study of shared clonotypes between healthy human individuals. Deep-level settings were used for running the assay. Clones were sequenced by immunoSEQ multiplex PCR, and TCRdb holds only the in-frame ones, with some missing. This table holds approximately 1.1 million clones, approximately 80% found once. None of the donors, who were healthy HIV-negative adults, had recently had acute infections or vaccinations. V was trimmed by 2 bases and J by 0 bases, leaving 2 bases between them. Looked up from germline, CDR1 is LNHDA and CDR2 is SQIVND (reference sequence). This CDR3 spans 13 amino acids. A note on this clone: The antigen remains undetermined. Distinct nucleotide sequences in the sample also encode this CDR3.

Study-wide results and limits: A limitation of the genetic and exposure-history diversity represented arose from few donors.

Specimen: memory CD4+ T cells from PBMCs. Subset defined: CD45RA-negative fraction. The chain recombines TRBV19 with TRBJ1-3; D is undetermined. This clonotype was sampled from a young man in good health. Some clones in this sample may be carry-over from other donors' samples. CDR3 coding DNA: TGTGCCAGTAGTATAAGCTCTGGAAACACCATATATTTT. Amino acids: CASSISSGNTIYF.